The rows below give T cell receptor beta chains drawn from one sample of a study of CD8 T cells in Susac syndrome. One entry per CDR3 protein, called by TCRdb with MiXCR from the immunoSEQ multiplex PCR reads. The table includes 200,000 or so distinct CDR3 sequences, 95% detected once. Sequencing input: CD8+ T cells from PBMCs. Every receptor here comes from a human donor with Susac syndrome. The CDR3 runs from the conserved cysteine through the conserved F or W. The D gene is left open where the match is weak. The listing skips clone size in some rows; elsewhere it reads once, few, many or a size class.

clone_size,d_call,j_call,v_call,cdr3_aa,cdr3_nt
NA,NA,TRBJ2-5,TRBV10-2,CASSQGSETQYF,TGCGCCAGCAGTCAGGGAAGCGAGACCCAGTACTTC
NA,TRBD2,TRBJ2-3,TRBV30,CAWSVTASGGAGDTQYF,TGTGCCTGGAGTGTTACGGCTAGCGGGGGGGCAGGAGATACGCAGTATTTT
once,NA,TRBJ2-7,TRBV20-1,CSARETSSSYEQYF,TGCAGTGCTAGGGAGACTAGTTCCTCCTACGAGCAGTACTTC
NA,NA,TRBJ1-5,TRBV7-9,CASSLDPQDSNQPQHF,TGTGCCAGCAGCTTAGATCCCCAGGATAGCAATCAGCCCCAGCATTTT
NA,NA,TRBJ2-7,TRBV10-3,CAISESERTLKVWEQYF,TGTGCCATCAGTGAGAGCGAACGGACACTTAAAGTTTGGGAGCAGTACTTC
once,TRBD2,TRBJ2-3,TRBV12-3/TRBV12-4,CASSLFSIRTSGSTDTQYF,TGTGCCAGCAGTTTATTTTCCATCCGGACTAGCGGTTCCACAGATACGCAGTATTTT
NA,NA,TRBJ1-1,TRBV29-1,CSVYGYTEAFF,TGCAGCGTTTATGGGTACACTGAAGCTTTCTTT
NA,NA,TRBJ2-1,TRBV20-1,CSASRRNEQFF,TGCAGTGCTAGTAGAAGGAATGAGCAGTTCTTC
NA,NA,TRBJ2-7,TRBV3-1,CASSQSGVPAYEQYF,TGTGCCAGCAGCCAATCCGGGGTCCCGGCCTACGAGCAGTACTTC
NA,NA,TRBJ2-3,TRBV2,CASSDIRTDTQYF,TGTGCCAGCAGTGACATCCGCACAGATACGCAGTATTTT
NA,TRBD2,TRBJ2-2,TRBV7-2,CASSLDLGRATGELFF,TGTGCCAGCAGCTTAGATCTCGGGAGGGCCACCGGGGAGCTGTTTTTT
NA,TRBD1,TRBJ2-1,TRBV5-1,CASSLDRGYNEQFF,TGCGCCAGCAGCTTGGACAGGGGATACAATGAGCAGTTCTTC
NA,NA,TRBJ2-1,TRBV28,CASSPDSLPYNEQFF,TGTGCCAGCAGTCCGGACAGCCTACCCTACAATGAGCAGTTCTTC
NA,TRBD1,TRBJ2-7,TRBV27,CASSSGQGSYEQYF,TGTGCCAGCAGTTCTGGACAGGGATCCTACGAGCAGTACTTC
NA,NA,TRBJ1-4,TRBV7-8,CASSLVARGWLKEKLFF,TGTGCCAGCAGCTTAGTCGCCCGGGGGTGGTTAAAGGAAAAACTGTTTTTT
NA,NA,TRBJ1-5,TRBV15,CATQGYSNQPQHF,TGTGCCACACAGGGTTATAGCAATCAGCCCCAGCATTTT
NA,NA,TRBJ1-3,TRBV14,CASSLLVSGNTIYF,TGTGCCAGCAGCCTCTTGGTATCTGGAAACACCATATATTTT
NA,TRBD2,TRBJ2-1,TRBV24-1,CATSGLAGGPGNEQFF,TGTGCCACCAGTGGACTAGCGGGAGGCCCCGGCAATGAGCAGTTCTTC
NA,TRBD2,TRBJ2-1,TRBV19,CASSRGFGGDYNEQFF,TGTGCCAGTAGTCGGGGGTTCGGGGGGGATTACAATGAGCAGTTCTTC
NA,TRBD2,TRBJ2-7,TRBV7-6,CASSLWSTSGGSEQYF,TGTGCCAGCAGCTTATGGTCGACTAGCGGGGGCTCCGAGCAGTACTTC
NA,NA,TRBJ2-3,TRBV28,CASGGTSSTDTQYF,TGTGCCAGCGGTGGGACTTCTAGCACAGATACGCAGTATTTT
NA,TRBD1,TRBJ2-5,TRBV29-1,CSVELGTGLGETQYF,TGCAGCGTTGAGCTAGGGACAGGCCTGGGGGAGACCCAGTACTTC
NA,NA,TRBJ1-5,TRBV25-1,CASSDSGSQPQHF,TGTGCCAGCAGTGATTCGGGTAGTCAGCCCCAGCATTTT
NA,NA,TRBJ2-5,TRBV2,CASSEAQGGQETQYF,TGTGCCAGCAGTGAAGCGCAGGGGGGGCAGGAGACCCAGTACTTC
NA,NA,TRBJ2-3,TRBV19,CASSPRGFTDTQYF,TGTGCCAGTAGTCCCCGGGGGTTCACAGATACGCAGTATTTT
few,TRBD2,TRBJ2-5,TRBV18,CASSPGLAGQETQYF,TGTGCCAGCTCACCGGGGCTAGCGGGGCAAGAGACCCAGTACTTC
NA,NA,TRBJ2-1,TRBV5-8,CASTPREGSYNEQFF,TGTGCCAGCACCCCGCGCGAGGGCTCCTACAATGAGCAGTTCTTC
NA,TRBD2,TRBJ2-7,TRBV27,CASSVAGPPREQYF,TGTGCCAGCAGTGTAGCGGGACCACCCCGCGAGCAGTACTTC
NA,TRBD1,TRBJ2-5,TRBV10-3,CAISGSPGTGGLETQYF,TGTGCCATCAGTGGGAGCCCCGGGACAGGGGGCCTTGAGACCCAGTACTTC
NA,TRBD1,TRBJ1-2,TRBV7-9,CASSYGTELFHGYTF,TGTGCCAGCAGTTACGGGACAGAACTATTCCATGGCTACACCTTC
once,TRBD1,TRBJ2-1,TRBV24-1,CATSDYDRGEQFF,TGTGCCACCAGTGATTACGACAGGGGTGAGCAGTTCTTC
NA,NA,TRBJ2-7,TRBV29-1,CSGGAGAHYEQYF,TGCAGCGGGGGGGCGGGGGCCCATTACGAGCAGTACTTC
NA,NA,TRBJ2-3,TRBV19,CASSMFTDTQYF,TGTGCCAGTAGTATGTTCACAGATACGCAGTATTTT
NA,NA,TRBJ2-1,TRBV7-9,CASSSLWRGYNEQFF,TGTGCCAGCAGCTCCTTGTGGCGGGGCTACAATGAGCAGTTCTTC
NA,NA,TRBJ2-4,TRBV15,CATGTISRGRLLAKNIQYF,TGTGCCACGGGGACTATAAGCAGGGGACGCCTACTAGCCAAAAACATTCAGTACTTC
NA,TRBD2,TRBJ2-3,TRBV7-3,CASSSVAGGNTDTQYF,TGTGCCAGCAGCTCCGTAGCGGGAGGTAACACAGATACGCAGTATTTT
NA,NA,TRBJ1-3,TRBV13,CASSLVGDYSGNTIYF,TGTGCCAGCAGCTTAGTGGGGGATTACTCTGGAAACACCATATATTTT
NA,NA,TRBJ1-2,TRBV12-3/TRBV12-4,CASSSAEGYTF,TGTGCCAGCAGTTCGGCGGAGGGCTACACCTTC
NA,NA,TRBJ1-2,TRBV28,CASSPPTGGYGYTF,TGTGCCAGCAGTCCACCGACAGGAGGCTATGGCTACACCTTC
once,NA,TRBJ2-5,TRBV5-1,CASSLGTQKETQYF,TGCGCCAGCAGCTTGGGGACACAGAAAGAGACCCAGTACTTC
NA,NA,TRBJ2-7,TRBV7-9,CASSLVMAGLTYEQYF,TGTGCCAGCAGCTTAGTAATGGCAGGGCTAACCTACGAGCAGTACTTC